The 15 T cell receptor beta chains listed next were all sequenced from one sample in a study of blood T cells in healthy people across ages. The authors ran a second PCR of roughly 6 to 12 cycles using a sample-barcoded 5' primer and a J-beta primer mix. TCRdb fed the 5' RACE reads into MiXCR, producing one record per CDR3 protein. The sample lists 850,000 to 1,300,000 distinct CDR3 sequences, 35% to 50% occurring once. Sequencing was carried out using blood. Source of these receptors: a woman aged 55-75 years in good health.

This rearrangement joins TRBV18 to TRBJ2-2; 8 bases align to TRBD2. The CDR3 spans 17 residues. V lost 6 bases, J lost 1 base, and 10 bases stayed unmatched. Germline assignment: CDR1 KGHSH and CDR2 LQKENI. DNA for the CDR3: TGTGCCAGCTCCCCCTTTGGACTAGCTAAGAACACCGGGGAGCTGTTTTTT. This sequence encodes CASSPFGLAKNTGELFF.

The chain combines TRBV9 with TRBJ2-1; D tentatively reads TRBD1 or TRBD2 (7 bases each). The germline gives CDR1 SGDLS, CDR2 YYNGEE. Between the trimmed V and J ends, which lost 4 bases and 4 bases, there was a span of 18 bases. The CDR3 consists of 16 residues. The CDR3 DNA is TGTGCCAGCAGCCCGGATTCAGGGGGGGGTTACAATGAGCAGTTCTTC. Translated: CASSPDSGGGYNEQFF.

This clonotype was found a few times. This chain uses TRBV29-1 with TRBJ1-4; D gene uncertain. CDR3 length equals 11 residues. Germline V gene lookup returns CDR1 SQVTM and CDR2 ANQGSEA. The ends were cut back, 5 bases at V and 2 bases at J, with 3 bases in the middle. Here the CDR3 reads CSVFTNEKLFF. Written as DNA, the CDR3 is TGCAGCGTTTTTACTAATGAAAAACTGTTTTTT. Full variable domain (remainder filled in from reference TRBV29-1 and TRBJ1-4): SAVISQKPSRDICQRGTSLTIQCQVDSQVTMMFWYRQQPGQSLTLIATANQGSEATYESGFVIDKFPISRPNLTFSTLTVSNMSPEDSSIYLCSVFTNEKLFFGSGTQLSVL.

This clonotype was seen a few times. This sequence joins TRBV7-9 and TRBJ2-7; maybe TRBD2 (5 bases). The germline CDR1 and CDR2 sequences are SEHNR and FQNEAQ (reference sequence). The V end was cut by 1 base, the J end by 4 bases, with 17 bases between. This CDR3 is 16 amino acids long. The CDR3, as DNA: TGTGCCAGCAGCTTAGGGCGGGTGGTTTCCCTATACGAGCAGTACTTC. Its protein is CASSLGRVVSLYEQYF.

J is TRBJ2-7 and V is TRBV29-1; tentative D call: TRBD2 (6 bases). The CDR3 contains 14 residues. The V end lost 1 base, the J end lost 2 bases, and 12 bases lay between the germline ends. Germline CDR1 reads SQVTM; CDR2 reads ANQGSEA. CDR3: CSVEASAPAYEQYF. The DNA for the CDR3 is TGCAGCGTTGAAGCTAGCGCCCCTGCCTACGAGCAGTACTTC.

CDR3 protein: CASSYAGQGFYEQYF. The CDR3 DNA sequence: TGTGCCAGCAGTTATGCGGGACAGGGGTTCTACGAGCAGTACTTC. V gene TRBV6-6 combines with J gene TRBJ2-5; TRBD1 matches 10 bases. The DNA end is more similar to TRBJ2-7, so the J call may be wrong. Germline CDR1 is MNHNY and CDR2 is SVGAGI (reference sequence). This CDR3 is 15 amino acids long.

The V gene is TRBV13, the J gene TRBJ2-1, with TRBD2 matching 9 bases. Germline trimming cut 2 bases from V and 8 bases from J; bases unmatched to any gene: 7. This CDR3 comprises 15 residues. Looked up from germline, CDR1 is PRHDT and CDR2 is FYEKMQ (reference sequence). CDR3 region: CASSLLSGSRDEQFF. CDR3 DNA sequence: TGTGCCAGCAGCTTACTTAGCGGGAGTAGAGATGAGCAGTTCTTC. The full variable domain, rest sourced from reference TRBV13 and TRBJ2-1, is AAGVIQSPRHLIKEKRETATLKCYPIPRHDTVYWYQQGPGQDPQFLISFYEKMQSDKGSIPDRFSAQQFSDYHSELNMSSLELGDSALYFCASSLLSGSRDEQFFGPGTRLTVL.

V usage is TRBV27 and J usage is TRBJ2-5, with TRBD1 matching 7 bases. The CDR3 consists of 16 residues. Germline values: CDR1 MNHEY, CDR2 SMNVEV (reference sequence). J gave up 11 bases and V 3 bases, and 18 bases lay outside the gene matches. DNA of the CDR3: TGTGCCAGCAGTTTGGACACGGGACAGTCATACAATGAGCAGTACTTC. It specifies CASSLDTGQSYNEQYF.

In this sample, this clonotype turned up once. The rearrangement uses TRBV7-9 and TRBJ2-1, with 16 bases lining up with TRBD2. V lost 4 bases to trimming and J lost 3 bases; unmatched junction nucleotides: 9. The CDR3 extends over 19 amino acids. CDR1 is SEHNR, CDR2 FQNEAQ, per germline (reference sequence). The CDR3 region has the DNA TGTGCCAGCAGCTCAACCGGGACTAGCGGGAGGGCCTTCTACAATGAGCAGTTCTTC. Amino acid sequence: CASSSTGTSGRAFYNEQFF.

V and J are TRBV4-1 and TRBJ2-4; D gene unclear. This CDR3 is 14 amino acids long. Deletions cut 0 bases from V and 13 bases from J, with 16 bases between. Germline V gene sequence: CDR1 MGHRA, CDR2 YSYEKL. The CDR3 spells CASSQEKVEDEQYF. In nucleotides, the CDR3 is TGCGCCAGCAGCCAAGAAAAAGTCGAGGATGAGCAGTACTTC.

J is TRBJ2-1 and V is TRBV27; 7 bases agree with TRBD1. Germline V CDR1 and CDR2: MNHEY, SMNVEV (reference sequence). Trimming cost V 6 bases and J 2 bases; bases outside gene matches: 4. CDR3 length equals 14 residues. As DNA, the CDR3 is TGTGCCAGCAGGAACAGGGGCACCTACAATGAGCAGTTCTTC. Translated, it gives CASRNRGTYNEQFF.

This chain joins TRBV20-1 and TRBJ1-2; 7 bases agree with TRBD1. The junction had 10 bases not matched to a gene; V was cut back by 3 bases and J by 6 bases. The CDR3 is made up of 14 amino acids. The V gene's germline CDR1 is DFQATT and CDR2 SNEGSKA (reference sequence). The CDR3 spells CSASPGGTLDGYTF. DNA of the CDR3: TGCAGTGCTAGTCCAGGGGGGACCTTAGATGGCTACACCTTC.

This clonotype has just a few counts. V gene TRBV4-1 combines with J gene TRBJ2-3; a weak D match, TRBD2 (6 bases). The CDR3 is made up of 14 amino acids. Germline V lookup: CDR1 MGHRA, CDR2 YSYEKL. V dropped 2 bases and J dropped 5 bases, with 11 bases sitting between them. CDR3 amino acids: CASSQRRAGDTQYF. CDR3 coding DNA: TGCGCCAGCAGCCAAAGACGAGCGGGAGATACGCAGTATTTT.

This sequence joins TRBV5-6 and TRBJ2-1; 9 bases agree with TRBD1. Germline CDR1 and CDR2: SGHDT and YYEEEE. V dropped 4 bases and J dropped 10; count of bases not matched to a gene: 9. CDR3 length equals 14 residues. The CDR3 reads CASSILTGGWEQFF. DNA of the CDR3: TGTGCCAGCAGCATTCTTACAGGGGGCTGGGAGCAGTTCTTC. The full variable domain, in which reference TRBV5-6 and TRBJ2-1 provide the parts outside the CDR3, is DAGVTQSPTHLIKTRGQQVTLRCSPKSGHDTVSWYQQALGQGPQFIFQYYEEEERQRGNFPDRFSGHQFPNYSSELNVNALLLGDSALYLCASSILTGGWEQFFGPGTRLTVL.

This clonotype was seen a few times. V usage is TRBV12-3 or TRBV12-4 and J usage is TRBJ2-7; weak D call: TRBD1 (6 bases). The end of the DNA aligns better with TRBJ2-5, so the J call may be wrong. CDR3 length: 16 residues. The CDR3 loop reads CASSPFLQGNRETQYF. The CDR3 DNA reads TGTGCCAGCAGTCCATTTTTACAGGGAAATCGGGAGACCCAGTACTTC.